Each of the 3 T cell receptor beta chains below was sequenced from the same sample in a study of cytomegalovirus exposure and HLA in healthy donors. The PCR was carried out with 60 Vbeta primers and 13 Jbeta primers. Sequencing was performed with immunoSEQ multiplex PCR; in TCRdb, only in-frame clones are kept and a portion is missing. This sample has around 150,000 clones, with 84% found just once. Material for sequencing was PBMCs. These receptors were collected from a man aged 45-65 years in good health and CMV-seropositive.

The chain recombines TRBV27 with TRBJ1-1, with TRBD1 as a possible D gene (5 bases). The V gene's germline CDR1 is MNHEY and CDR2 SMNVEV (reference sequence). The CDR3 sequence is 15 residues long. The V end lost 6 bases, the J end lost 7 bases, and 21 bases lay between the germline ends. The CDR3 here is CASSPAGPPDHEAFF. The CDR3 nucleotides are TGTGCCAGCAGCCCCGCGGGACCCCCGGACCATGAAGCTTTCTTT.

V usage is TRBV11-2 and J usage is TRBJ2-7; 9 nucleotides line up with TRBD1. This CDR3 spans 15 amino acids. In germline, CDR1 is SGHAT, CDR2 FQNNGV. J gave up 4 bases and V 3 bases, and 7 bases lay outside the gene matches. CDR3 bases: TGTGCCAGCAGCTTTCAGTCGGACAGGGGATACGAGCAGTACTTC. Its translation: CASSFQSDRGYEQYF. Together with reference TRBV11-2 and TRBJ2-7, the CDR3 gives the full variable domain: EAGVAQSPRYKIIEKRQSVAFWCNPISGHATLYWYQQILGQGPKLLIQFQNNGVVDDSQLPKDRFSAERLKGVDSTLKIQPAKLEDSAVYLCASSFQSDRGYEQYFGPGTRLTVT.

The J gene is TRBJ1-2, the V gene TRBV5-4; 12 bases map to TRBD1. The CDR3 extends over 19 amino acids. V gave up 3 bases and J gave up 0 bases; unmatched junction bases: 12. In germline, CDR1 is SGHNT, CDR2 YYREEE (reference sequence). This chain's CDR3 is CASSWIRRDRGQANYGYTF. Written as DNA, the CDR3 is TGTGCCAGCAGCTGGATCCGCAGGGACAGGGGGCAGGCTAACTATGGCTACACCTTC. Supplemented by reference TRBV5-4 and TRBJ1-2, the full variable domain reads ETGVTQSPTHLIKTRGQQVTLRCSSQSGHNTVSWYQQALGQGPQFIFQYYREEENGRGNFPPRFSGLQFPNYSSELNVNALELDDSALYLCASSWIRRDRGQANYGYTFGSGTRLTVV.